This T cell receptor (beta chain) was observed in a study of blood T cell repertoires in COVID-19. Study-wide context: PBMCs, B-cell-depleted T cells, or T cells provided the cDNA or gDNA that made up the material.

Authors' analysis steps: Reference gene primers were amplified, and this amplification served to estimate nucleated cell counts. Sequencing was performed with immunoSEQ multiplex PCR; in TCRdb, only in-frame clones are kept and a portion is missing. V, J and clone size reflect that table, while D and trimming were determined from the DNA. The sample records about 75,000 clones, 80% to 90% being singletons. V lost 4 bases and J lost 1; bases outside the gene matches: 3. The CDR3 runs 15 residues. Germline values: CDR1 LNHDA, CDR2 SQIVND (reference sequence). Input material: peripheral blood. The TCR comes from a woman between 45 and 65 years old with acute or convalescent COVID-19. V is TRBV19 and J is TRBJ1-5, with 8 bases that match TRBD1. The CDR3 is CASSTGQGSNQPQHF. The CDR3 DNA reads TGTGCCAGTAGTACCGGACAGGGAAGCAATCAGCCCCAGCATTTT.